This TCR beta chain came from a study of T cells in Graves' hyperthyroidism and ophthalmopathy. This clonotype has a handful of counts. V lost 0 bases to trimming and J lost 4 bases, with 7 bases between them. This CDR3 has 14 residues. Germline-derived CDR1 and CDR2 are LNHNV and YYDKDF (reference sequence). RNA transcripts yielded amplified TCR beta CDR3 regions. RT-PCR in the first round (using the HTBI primer set) targeted the TCR CDR3. A single record per CDR3 protein comes from TCRdb applying MiXCR to the multiplex PCR reads. The table records around 300,000 distinct CDR3 sequences, 22% of them present only once. Uncontrolled infection, other autoimmune disease, pregnancy and lactation each barred patients from inclusion. Diagnoses were established using clinical symptoms, serum thyroxine and TRAb, thyroid ultrasound and orbital computed tomography.

Sequencing was carried out using blood. The sequence derives from a man aged 30 to 39 with Graves' ophthalmopathy. This sequence joins TRBV15 and TRBJ1-5; no clear D. The CDR3 region is CATSRDVGNQPQHF. CDR3 bases: TGTGCCACCAGCAGAGATGTCGGTAATCAGCCCCAGCATTTT.